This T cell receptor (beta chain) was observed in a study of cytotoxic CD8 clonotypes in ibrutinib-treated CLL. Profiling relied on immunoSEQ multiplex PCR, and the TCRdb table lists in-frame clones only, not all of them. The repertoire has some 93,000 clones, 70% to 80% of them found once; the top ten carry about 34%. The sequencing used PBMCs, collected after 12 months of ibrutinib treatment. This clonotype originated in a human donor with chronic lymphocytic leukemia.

The CDR3 here is CAWSIKETQYF. The CDR3 bases are TGTGCCTGGAGTATCAAAGAGACCCAGTACTTC. This sequence joins TRBV30 and TRBJ2-5; D is unclear. The CDR3 is made up of 11 amino acids. With 2 bases removed from V and 3 bases from J, the gap between germline ends came to 4 bases. CDR1 and CDR2 (germline): GTSNPN, SVGIG (reference sequence).